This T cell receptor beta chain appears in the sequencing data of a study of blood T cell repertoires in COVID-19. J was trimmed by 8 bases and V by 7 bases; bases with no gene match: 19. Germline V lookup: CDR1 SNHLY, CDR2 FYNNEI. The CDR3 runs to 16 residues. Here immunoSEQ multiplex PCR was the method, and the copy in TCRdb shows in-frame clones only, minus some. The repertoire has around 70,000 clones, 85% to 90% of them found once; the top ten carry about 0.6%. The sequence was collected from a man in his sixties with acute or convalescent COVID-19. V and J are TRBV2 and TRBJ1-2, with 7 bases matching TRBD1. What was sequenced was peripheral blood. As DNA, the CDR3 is TGTGCCAGCAATGCGTTCGGGACAGTCAACACGGAAGGCTACACCTTC. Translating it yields CASNAFGTVNTEGYTF.